Listed below are T cell receptor beta chains from one sample, sequenced in a study of a mutant IDH1 vaccine in newly diagnosed glioma. Antigen specificity for these receptors is unknown. Only in-frame clones appear in the TCRdb table, and some are missing; sequencing was by immunoSEQ multiplex PCR. The sample lists about 52,000 clones; around three quarters were seen once. The source material was PBMCs, sampled from a glioma patient whose treatment included an IDH1 peptide vaccine. The receptors here all came from a middle-aged woman with glioma. Some clones in this sample may be carry-over from other donors' samples. CDR3s include the opening cysteine and the closing phenylalanine or tryptophan. A D gene is named only where the DNA matches it firmly. Some rows have no size entry. The others give once, few or many, or a class for an expanded clone.

clone_size,j_call,d_call,v_call,cdr3_aa,cdr3_nt
-,TRBJ1-4,-,TRBV27,CASSLLGSATNEKLFF,TGTGCCAGCAGTTTATTAGGGTCAGCAACTAATGAAAAACTGTTTTTT
-,TRBJ1-5,-,TRBV2,CASSKSGFNQPQHF,TGTGCCAGCAGTAAATCAGGGTTCAATCAGCCCCAGCATTTT
-,TRBJ2-7,TRBD2,TRBV4-3,CASSQETSGIYEQYF,TGCGCCAGCAGCCAAGAAACTAGCGGGATCTACGAGCAGTACTTC
few,TRBJ2-7,-,TRBV5-1,CASSFSTYSYEQYF,TGCGCCAGCAGCTTTAGCACATACTCCTACGAGCAGTACTTC
-,TRBJ2-7,-,TRBV5-3,CARSLAAGSYEQYF,TGTGCCAGAAGCTTGGCGGCAGGGTCCTACGAGCAGTACTTC
few,TRBJ2-2,-,TRBV7-2,CASSPQKYGGELFF,TGTGCCAGCAGCCCCCAAAAGTACGGCGGGGAGCTGTTTTTT
-,TRBJ1-5,TRBD1,TRBV10-3,CAISGDRSSNQPQHF,TGTGCCATCAGTGGGGACAGATCTAGCAATCAGCCCCAGCATTTT
-,TRBJ2-2,TRBD1,TRBV10-3,CAISAGQGDTGELFF,TGTGCCATCAGTGCGGGACAGGGGGACACCGGGGAGCTGTTTTTT
once,TRBJ1-2,TRBD1,TRBV19,CASRGQGDIDGYTF,TGTGCCAGTAGGGGACAGGGTGACATCGATGGCTACACCTTC
once,TRBJ2-3,-,TRBV30,CAWSTTDTQYF,TGTGCCTGGAGTACCACAGATACGCAGTATTTT
-,TRBJ2-4,-,TRBV27,CASSLSTGVLAKNIQYF,TGTGCCAGCAGTTTATCGACGGGGGTTCTAGCCAAAAACATTCAGTACTTC
-,TRBJ2-5,-,TRBV2,CASGANLEETQYF,TGTGCCTCAGGTGCTAACCTGGAAGAGACCCAGTACTTC
few,TRBJ1-1,TRBD1,TRBV29-1,CSVAGTDTEAFF,TGCAGCGTGGCCGGGACAGACACTGAAGCTTTCTTT
-,TRBJ1-1,TRBD1,TRBV18,CASSPTGTANTEAFF,TGTGCCAGCTCACCTACCGGGACAGCCAACACTGAAGCTTTCTTT
-,TRBJ1-2,TRBD1,TRBV6-5,CASSYSGGQGYTF,TGTGCCAGCAGTTATTCAGGGGGCCAGGGCTACACCTTC
once,TRBJ2-3,TRBD2,TRBV7-2,CASSQSRGSTDTQYF,TGTGCCAGCAGCCAGTCGCGGGGGTCCACAGATACGCAGTATTTT
-,TRBJ1-1,TRBD1,TRBV6-5,CASSYWGQPNTEAFF,TGTGCCAGCAGTTATTGGGGACAGCCTAACACTGAAGCTTTCTTT
-,TRBJ2-6,-,TRBV30,CAWTPPRLAILSGANVLTF,TGTGCCTGGACCCCTCCGAGGCTAGCGATCCTCTCTGGGGCCAACGTCCTGACTTTC
-,TRBJ2-7,-,TRBV19,CASSPTDRYPYEQYF,TGTGCCAGTAGTCCCACTGACAGGTATCCCTACGAGCAGTACTTC
few,TRBJ1-6,-,TRBV7-2,CASSPRAGGNSPLHF,TGTGCCAGCAGCCCCCGGGCCGGGGGTAATTCACCCCTCCACTTT
-,TRBJ2-3,TRBD1,TRBV9,CASSVQGTGGADTQYF,TGTGCCAGCAGCGTACAAGGGACAGGGGGAGCAGATACGCAGTATTTT
-,TRBJ1-1,-,TRBV5-1,CASSLSGFLGLNTEAFF,TGCGCCAGCAGCTTGTCCGGGTTCTTGGGTTTGAACACTGAAGCTTTCTTT